The TCR beta chain described here comes from a study of shared clonotypes between healthy human individuals. There are 15 residues in the CDR3. The germline V gene has CDR1 MDHEN and CDR2 SYDVKM. The ends lost 4 bases at V and 6 bases at J; junction bases unmatched: 3. The study ran the assay at deep level. Method: immunoSEQ multiplex PCR; TCRdb's copy keeps in-frame clones and lacks some. The table records about 450,000 clones, more than 75% of them present only once. Sequencing used PBMCs. The V gene is TRBV28, the J gene TRBJ2-2, with 12 bases matching TRBD1. This TCR was sampled from a woman in her forties in good health. Some clones in this sample may be carry-over from other donors' samples. The CDR3 bases are TGTGCCAGCAGTTACGGGACAGGGGGCTCCGGGGAGCTGTTTTTT. Translation: CASSYGTGGSGELFF.